This T cell receptor (beta chain) was recovered during a study of graft-versus-host responses after intestinal transplantation. The ends were cut back, 2 bases at V and 0 bases at J, with 20 bases in the middle. Germline V gene lookup returns CDR1 KGHSH and CDR2 LQKENI. The length of the CDR3 is 20 residues. Turning to this clone: Its antigen is unknown.

Data came from immunoSEQ multiplex PCR; TCRdb stores just in-frame clones and leaves some out. The data hold over 85,000 clones, with 91% observed a single time. Sequencing used unstimulated CD4+ T cells sorted from spleen or lymph node cells, obtained before transplant. This chain uses TRBV18 with TRBJ2-6; D perhaps matches TRBD1 (6 bases). The sequence derives from a human donor who was the organ donor for an intestinal transplant. The CDR3 coding sequence is TGTGCCAGCTCACCAAAGGTTCGGGACACCTTACTCTCTGGGGCCAACGTCCTGACTTTC. This sequence encodes CASSPKVRDTLLSGANVLTF.